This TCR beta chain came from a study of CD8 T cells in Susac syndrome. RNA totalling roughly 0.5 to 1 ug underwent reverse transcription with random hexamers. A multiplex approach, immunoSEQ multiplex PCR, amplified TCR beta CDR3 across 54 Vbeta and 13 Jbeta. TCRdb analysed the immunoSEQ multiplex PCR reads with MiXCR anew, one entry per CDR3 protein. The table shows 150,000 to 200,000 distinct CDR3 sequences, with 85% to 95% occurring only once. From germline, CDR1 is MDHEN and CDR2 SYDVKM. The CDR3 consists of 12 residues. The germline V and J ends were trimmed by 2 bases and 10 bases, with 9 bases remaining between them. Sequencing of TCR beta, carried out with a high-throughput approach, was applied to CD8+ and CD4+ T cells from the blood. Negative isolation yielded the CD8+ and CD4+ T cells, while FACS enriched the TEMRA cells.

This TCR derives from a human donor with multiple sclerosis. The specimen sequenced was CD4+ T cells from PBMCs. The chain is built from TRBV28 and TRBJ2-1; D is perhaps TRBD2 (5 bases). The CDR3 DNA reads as TGTGCCAGCAGTTTACAACGGGGAGAGCAGTTCTTC. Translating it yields CASSLQRGEQFF.